Below, 30 T cell receptor beta chains from the same sample are listed, as sequenced in a study of T cell responses to AZD1222 COVID-19 vaccine. Some clones are missing from TCRdb's copy, which holds only in-frame ones; the method was immunoSEQ multiplex PCR. Among about 130,000 clones listed, roughly 93% were seen once. The sample in question was peripheral blood, obtained 28 days after the second AZD1222 dose. Receptor source: an adult who received the AZD1222 COVID-19 vaccine.

The rearrangement joins TRBV14 to TRBJ2-6, with a weak D call TRBD1 (7 bases). The CDR3 is 20 amino acids. Germline CDR1 is SGHDN and CDR2 is FVKESK. Deletions cut 4 bases from V and 4 bases from J, with 26 bases between. The CDR3 coding sequence is TGTGCCAGCAGCCTCAATCCGGGACAGCGGGCGTTTTTCGGGGCCAACGTCCTGACTTTC. Encoded protein: CASSLNPGQRAFFGANVLTF.

The chain couples TRBV12-3 or TRBV12-4 to TRBJ2-7; D remains ambiguous. Trimming left V 2 bases short and J 2 bases short, with 7 bases between. The CDR3 loop spans 13 amino acids. In DNA, the CDR3 is TGTGCCAGCAGTTTAAGGGATACCTACGAGCAGTACTTC. Translating it yields CASSLRDTYEQYF.

The gene calls are TRBV28 and TRBJ2-7; possibly TRBD2 for D (5 bases). Trimming took off 8 bases at V and 5 bases at J, with 22 bases between the two ends. Germline V gives CDR1 MDHEN, CDR2 SYDVKM. The CDR3 contains 15 residues. The CDR3 nucleotides read TGTGCCAGCTGTGATCCTGGGAGAGATCCTGACGAGCAGTACTTC. Amino acids: CASCDPGRDPDEQYF.

This clone was detected only a few times. This sequence joins TRBV9 and TRBJ2-7, with TRBD2 matching over 13 bases. Germline CDR1 SGDLS, CDR2 YYNGEE. The CDR3 runs 15 residues. The V gene end was trimmed by 0 bases and the J gene end by 7 bases; junction bases not matched to a gene: 4. Here the CDR3 DNA reads TGTGCCAGCAGCGTAGGTACTAGCGGGAGGGGGGAGCAGTACTTC. This codes for CASSVGTSGRGEQYF. Combining the CDR3 with reference TRBV9 and TRBJ2-7 gives the whole variable domain DSGVTQTPKHLITATGQRVTLRCSPRSGDLSVYWYQQSLDQGLQFLIQYYNGEERAKGNILERFSAQQFPDLHSELNLSSLELGDSALYFCASSVGTSGRGEQYFGPGTRLTVT.

This clone was seen only once. The chain recombines TRBV5-1 with TRBJ1-2; a possible D gene is TRBD1 (6 bases). This CDR3 has 15 residues. V lost 3 bases and J lost 4, with 16 bases in between. Germline V gene data show CDR1 as SGHRS and CDR2 as YFSETQ. The CDR3 loop reads CASSSGIGGGYGYTF. CDR3 coding DNA: TGCGCCAGCAGCTCAGGGATTGGGGGCGGCTATGGCTACACCTTC.

This clone was picked up a small number of times. V usage is TRBV9 and J usage is TRBJ1-6; no clear D gene. The V gene lost 3 bases and the J gene lost 7 bases, with 5 bases spanning the gap. Germline V lookup: CDR1 SGDLS, CDR2 YYNGEE. The CDR3 covers 12 residues. The CDR3 here is CASSDGNSPLHF. The CDR3 DNA reads TGTGCCAGCAGCGACGGGAATTCACCCCTCCACTTT.

The V gene is TRBV3-1 (or the pseudogene TRBV3-2), the J gene TRBJ1-2; D not resolved. With 1 base removed from V and 4 bases from J, the gap between germline ends came to 13 bases. The CDR3 runs to 15 residues. The germline V gene encodes CDR1 LGHDT and CDR2 YNNKEL (reference sequence). The CDR3 sequence: CASSQAFADLYGYTF. The CDR3, as DNA: TGTGCCAGCAGCCAAGCTTTTGCAGATCTCTATGGCTACACCTTC.

The chain links TRBV18 to TRBJ2-5; 8 bases map to TRBD2. The CDR3 sequence is 14 residues long. Germline CDR1 is KGHSH and CDR2 is LQKENI. The V gene end was trimmed by 4 bases and the J gene end by 0 bases; junction bases not matched to a gene: 1. CDR3 in DNA: TGTGCCAGCTCACAGACTAGCGACCAAGAGACCCAGTACTTC. Translation: CASSQTSDQETQYF.

The chain recombines TRBV29-1 with TRBJ1-2; no definite D call. CDR3 size: 11 residues. The germline gives CDR1 SQVTM, CDR2 ANQGSEA. The V and J ends lost 4 bases and 1 base respectively, with 4 bases between them. This chain's CDR3 is CSVVDNYGYTF. In DNA form, the CDR3 reads TGCAGCGTTGTAGATAACTATGGCTACACCTTC.

Notes on this clone: In the same sample, other DNA sequences code for this CDR3. The genes are TRBV18 and TRBJ1-1; TRBD1 might be the D (5 bases). The length of the CDR3 is 14 residues. The V end was cut by 3 bases, the J end by 0 bases, with 8 bases between. Germline V gene lookup returns CDR1 KGHSH and CDR2 LQKENI. In nucleotides, the CDR3 is TGTGCCAGCTCACCGCAGGGCCTGAACACTGAAGCTTTCTTT. Amino acids: CASSPQGLNTEAFF.

This clone has just a few counts. The genes are TRBV5-4 and TRBJ1-1; TRBD1 might be the D (5 bases). The CDR3 runs 13 residues. The V gene lost 4 bases and the J gene lost 6 bases, with 13 bases spanning the gap. CDR1 SGHNT and CDR2 YYREEE come from the germline V gene (reference sequence). The CDR3 here is CASSPDGAAEAFF. The CDR3 DNA reads as TGTGCCAGCAGCCCCGATGGGGCGGCTGAAGCTTTCTTT.

In nucleotides, the CDR3 is TGTGCCACCAGCGGGGGCAGGGCCAATCAGCCCCAGCATTTT. Amino acids: CATSGGRANQPQHF. J is TRBJ1-5 and V is TRBV15, with D possibly being TRBD1 (6 bases). Germline-derived CDR1 and CDR2 are LNHNV and YYDKDF (reference sequence). The CDR3 is 14 residues long. The germline V and J ends were trimmed by 5 bases and 3 bases, with 11 bases remaining between them.

The chain carries TRBV5-1 and TRBJ1-2; D not resolved. The V end was cut by 5 bases, the J end by 0 bases, with 14 bases between. This CDR3 is 15 amino acids long. CDR1 and CDR2 from the germline V gene are SGHRS and YFSETQ. CDR3 protein: CASRSSSVSNYGYTF. CDR3 DNA sequence: TGCGCCAGCAGAAGTTCTTCAGTGTCTAACTATGGCTACACCTTC.

The rearrangement uses TRBV6-2 or TRBV6-3 and TRBJ2-5; D perhaps matches TRBD2 (6 bases). V was cut by 2 bases and J by 2 bases, with 12 bases left in between. The CDR3 has 15 amino acids. CDR1 and CDR2 (germline): MNHEY, SVGEGT. For the CDR3, the DNA is TGTGCCAGCAGTTACGGATACGGAGGGCAAGAGACCCAGTACTTC. Translated: CASSYGYGGQETQYF.

The chain recombines TRBV7-8 with TRBJ2-2; 7 bases fit TRBD2. Trimming cost V 0 bases and J 7 bases; bases outside gene matches: 8. The germline V gene encodes CDR1 SGHVS and CDR2 FQNEAQ. The CDR3 spans 16 residues. The chain's CDR3 is CASSLAGGPYVGELFF. CDR3 sequence (DNA): TGTGCCAGCAGCTTAGCGGGAGGGCCTTACGTCGGGGAGCTGTTTTTT.

The chain joins TRBV7-8 to TRBJ1-4; D not certain. Germline lookup yields CDR1 SGHVS and CDR2 FQNEAQ. Deletions cut 2 bases from V and 6 bases from J, with 13 bases between. This CDR3 comprises 15 residues. CDR3: CASSLTSIGYEKLFF. DNA of the CDR3: TGTGCCAGCAGCTTAACCTCAATCGGCTATGAAAAACTGTTTTTT.

The rearrangement uses TRBV28 and TRBJ1-2, with 10 nucleotides matching TRBD1. The CDR3 covers 14 residues. In germline, CDR1 is MDHEN, CDR2 SYDVKM. Trimming took 8 bases from V and 6 from J; bases not matched to a gene: 9. CDR3 residues: CASGRPGQGNGYTF. The CDR3 nucleotides are TGTGCCAGCGGTCGACCGGGACAGGGGAATGGCTACACCTTC.

The chain joins TRBV18 to TRBJ2-2; D may correspond to TRBD1 or TRBD2 (5 bases each). Looked up from germline, CDR1 is KGHSH and CDR2 is LQKENI. Trimming pared 6 bases from V and 5 bases from J, leaving 13 bases between. The CDR3 has 14 residues. Here the CDR3 DNA reads TGTGCCAGCTCCGGTCAAGGGGAGACCGGGGAGCTGTTTTTT. It yields the protein CASSGQGETGELFF.

The gene calls are TRBV5-1 and TRBJ1-5; possible D gene TRBD1, 6 bases. V was clipped by 4 bases and J by 5 bases, with 10 bases between them. Germline lookup yields CDR1 SGHRS and CDR2 YFSETQ. The CDR3 totals 13 residues. The CDR3 sequence is CASSPDSYQPQHF. As DNA, the CDR3 is TGCGCCAGCAGCCCGGACAGCTATCAGCCCCAGCATTTT.

V and J are TRBV2 and TRBJ1-4; 11 bases are shared with TRBD1. The CDR3 sequence is 17 residues long. Germline assignment: CDR1 SNHLY and CDR2 FYNNEI. Trimming cost V 4 bases and J 10 bases; bases outside gene matches: 14. CDR3 in amino acids: CASSALSPGQGDRKLFF. CDR3 coding DNA: TGTGCCAGCAGTGCTTTATCACCGGGACAGGGGGACCGAAAACTGTTTTTT.

The chain recombines TRBV15 with TRBJ1-2, with no clear D. The CDR3 loop spans 15 amino acids. Germline lookup yields CDR1 LNHNV and CDR2 YYDKDF (reference sequence). Trimming removed 1 base at V and 5 bases at J, with 14 bases between. The CDR3 loop is CATSRGPVGAYGYTF. CDR3 nucleotides: TGTGCCACCAGCAGAGGGCCAGTGGGAGCGTATGGCTACACCTTC.

V is TRBV5-1 and J is TRBJ2-1; D is uncertain. Germline CDR1 reads SGHRS; CDR2 reads YFSETQ. There are 12 residues in the CDR3. Trimming stripped 1 base from V and 9 bases from J, with 8 bases between. The CDR3, as DNA: TGCGCCAGCAGCTTGACCGACATTGAGCAGTTCTTC. Protein: CASSLTDIEQFF.

The chain employs TRBV29-1 and TRBJ2-7, with no clear D. With 0 bases removed from V and 3 bases from J, the gap between germline ends came to 12 bases. Germline values: CDR1 SQVTM, CDR2 ANQGSEA. The CDR3 totals 14 residues. The CDR3 reads CSVEDPTTGYEQYF. The CDR3, as DNA: TGCAGCGTTGAAGACCCTACGACCGGCTACGAGCAGTACTTC.

The gene calls are TRBV5-8 and TRBJ2-3, with D possibly being TRBD2 (6 bases). With 4 bases removed from V and 3 bases from J, the gap between germline ends came to 18 bases. The CDR3 consists of 16 residues. Germline lookup yields CDR1 SGHTS and CDR2 YDEGEE. CDR3 amino acids: CASSPGTLGVTDTQYF. The CDR3 nucleotides read TGTGCCAGCAGCCCCGGGACTCTGGGTGTGACAGATACGCAGTATTTT.

The genes are TRBV28 and TRBJ1-1; D is uncertain. V gave up 6 bases and J gave up 1 base, with 18 bases separating them. The V gene's germline CDR1 is MDHEN and CDR2 SYDVKM. CDR3 length: 16 residues. The CDR3 DNA is TGTGCCAGCAGCCCCGGGGTCGGCTATTCGAACACTGAAGCTTTCTTT. As protein: CASSPGVGYSNTEAFF.

This chain links TRBV30 with TRBJ1-2, with TRBD1 identical over 7 bases. Germline values: CDR1 GTSNPN, CDR2 SVGIG (reference sequence). Trimming at V came to 4 bases and at J to 7 bases, leaving 9 bases not matched to a gene. The CDR3 is 13 residues long. As DNA, the CDR3 is TGTGCCTGGATCGGGACAGTGATCCGTGGCTACACCTTC. Its translation is CAWIGTVIRGYTF. Together with reference TRBV30 and TRBJ1-2, the CDR3 gives the full variable domain: SQTIHQWPATLVQPVGSPLSLECTVEGTSNPNLYWYRQAAGRGLQLLFYSVGIGQISSEVPQNLSASRPQDRQFILSSKKLLLSDSGFYLCAWIGTVIRGYTFGSGTRLTVV.

A single count supports this clone. V usage is TRBV3-1 (or the pseudogene TRBV3-2) and J usage is TRBJ2-7; TRBD2 aligns across 9 bases. CDR3 length: 17 amino acids. From germline, CDR1 is LGHDT and CDR2 YNNKEL (reference sequence). With 1 base clipped from V and 4 bases from J, the junction kept 11 bases outside the gene matches. The CDR3 nucleotides read TGTGCCAGCAGCCAAGGGGCCGCCGGGACTAGCCGTTACGAGCAGTACTTC. Protein: CASSQGAAGTSRYEQYF.

In this sample, this clone turned up once. This rearrangement joins TRBV12-3 or TRBV12-4 to TRBJ2-7, with D perhaps TRBD1 (5 bases). V was shortened by 7 bases and J by 5 bases, with 15 bases between the two germline ends. The CDR3 runs to 13 residues. The chain's CDR3 is CASTSGSGHEQYF. The CDR3 region has the DNA TGTGCCAGCACTTCAGGGTCGGGCCACGAGCAGTACTTC.

The V gene is TRBV14, the J gene TRBJ1-6; no definite D call. Trimming shortened V by 4 bases and J by 9 bases, and 19 bases separated the two germline ends. CDR1 is SGHDN and CDR2 is FVKESK in the germline V gene. CDR3 length equals 16 residues. CDR3 DNA: TGTGCCAGCAGCCCGCTTGGACGGAACGAGGCTTCACCCCTCCACTTT. This gives the protein CASSPLGRNEASPLHF.

The chain combines TRBV9 with TRBJ2-1; 8 bases are shared with TRBD2. The CDR3 is 15 residues long. With V trimmed by 0 bases and J by 8 bases, 7 bases remained unmatched. The V gene's germline CDR1 is SGDLS and CDR2 YYNGEE. The chain's CDR3 is CASSVDGRALDEQFF. CDR3 nucleotides: TGTGCCAGCAGCGTAGACGGGAGGGCCCTCGATGAGCAGTTCTTC.